This T cell receptor (beta chain) was recovered during a study of blood T cells in healthy people across ages. General observations from the study: Roughly linear age-related decline in beta diversity appeared, significant by age about 37.

For the second PCR, which ran for 7 to 11 cycles, a sample-barcoded 5' primer and a J-beta primer mix were used. Each cDNA molecule carried a tag from a template-switch adaptor that contained 12 random nucleotides. TCRdb re-called the 5' RACE reads through MiXCR, storing one row per CDR3 protein. The sample includes roughly 2 million distinct CDR3 sequences, about 50% of them seen just once. There are many counts of this clonotype. Its antigen is unidentified. Researchers report isolating at least 6.5 million PBMCs per sample. The sequencing sample was made of blood. This clonotype was obtained from a woman aged 40-49 years in good health.

CDR3 sequence: CSARGKGQGRDTQYF. The CDR3 nucleotides read TGCAGTGCTAGAGGAAAAGGACAGGGGCGGGATACGCAGTATTTT. The chain employs TRBV20-1 and TRBJ2-3, with 9 bases matching TRBD1. The CDR3 consists of 15 residues. V lost 1 base and J lost 6; bases outside the gene matches: 8. CDR1 and CDR2 from the germline V gene are DFQATT and SNEGSKA (reference sequence).